This T cell receptor (beta chain) was recorded in a study of T cells in Graves' hyperthyroidism and ophthalmopathy (dated by TCRdb to the late 2010s). For the wider study: Peripheral blood was collected at initial diagnosis, before any treatment. The 100 or so discovery patients were divided at random into training and test sets in a 7:3 ratio. The paper reports TCR Vbeta CDR3 sequencing of about 140 peripheral blood samples: approximately 41 ophthalmopathy, over 70 hyperthyroidism and 17 progressor patients. Once sampling was done, hyperthyroidism patients were given methimazole at a starting dose of 30 mg daily, whereas ophthalmopathy patients were given high-dose intravenous methylprednisolone. Prospective prediction of ophthalmopathy was tested in an independent validation cohort of 18 to 20 hyperthyroidism patients and 17 patients who later progressed to ophthalmopathy. To identify distinguishing TCR V-J signatures, a discovery cohort of around 100 patients was used, comprising 43 with Graves' ophthalmopathy and roughly 60 with stable Graves' hyperthyroidism. Thyroid tissue and blood T-cell repertoires from several Graves' hyperthyroidism patients were also compared in the study. Findings and caveats that apply to the study as a whole: In cross-validation, a model built on a 13 V-J signature told ophthalmopathy apart from stable hyperthyroidism with roughly 87% sensitivity and roughly 81% specificity, and in testing the same model reached 80%/75%. In validation, progression to ophthalmopathy was predicted by the model with roughly 71% sensitivity and 72% to 85% specificity, a median of around 5.9 months before onset. Sample size was not statistically predetermined, and blinding of investigators to group allocation was not performed. Blood samples also contained most of the expanded thyroid clonotypes (frequency above 0.001), which suggests that blood repertoires may reflect thyroid immune responses.

CDR1 is given as GTSNPN and CDR2 as SVGIG, both from the germline V gene (reference sequence). The CDR3, from cysteine to phenylalanine, totals 15 residues. The entry retains the CDR3 DNA only, 45 bases that are in frame from base 1. V is clipped by 1 base and J by 2 bases, and the sequence between their germline boundaries is 12 bases long. This clonotype was detected ten times or more. No cognate antigen has been identified for it. No per-base quality is available; no much larger clone lies one base away. TCR beta CDR3 regions were amplified from RNA transcripts. A first-round RT-PCR of the TCR CDR3 used the HTBI primer set with the Qiagen OneStep RT-PCR kit. A second multiplex PCR round built the libraries, followed by size selection and purification. The libraries were sequenced on an Illumina HiSeq2000 using paired-end 100 bp reads. Per the original workflow: SOAPnuke was used to process the raw data, throwing out any read that contained adapters or uncalled bases, had a mean Phred below 15, or lacked an exact constant-primer or identifier match. High-quality paired reads were merged using COPE v1.2.5, and each unique nucleotide sequence was defined as a clonotype. MiTCR v1.1 was used to align clonotypes to the IMGT TRBV, TRBD and TRBJ reference segments. Only V-J combinations with frequency above 0.0001, covering approximately 99% of repertoires, were analysed. The TCS score was defined as F50 (clonal expansion) divided by E x V (chaos), with BLOSUM62-based TCRdist calculated between CDR3 peptides within each V-J. Welch's t-statistics and random forest reduced 450 to 600 V-J features to 13, which were used in a naive Bayes classifier (R e1071). Through fastp at Q25 and MiXCR, TCRdb rebuilt clones from the public reads, retaining in-frame beta chains. A single entry per CDR3 protein holds the most common genes and DNA from its merged rows. For this entry, the V and J calls and clone size follow TCRdb and not the study's own pipeline. The sample yields 300,000 to 450,000 distinct CDR3 sequences; approximately 15% were counted once. Together, the top ten hold approximately 11% of the sample.

Stable Graves' hyperthyroidism was defined as the absence of progression to ophthalmopathy over 18 months of follow-up. Hyperthyroidism patients were newly diagnosed, had a disease duration of under 2 months, and were aged 18 to 65 years. Exclusion was applied to patients with uncontrolled infections, other autoimmune diseases, pregnancy or lactation. Diagnoses were established on the basis of clinical symptoms, serum thyroxine and TRAb, thyroid ultrasound, and orbital computed tomography. Ficoll-Paque density gradient centrifugation was used to isolate PBMCs from approximately 10 ml of fresh peripheral blood. Total RNA was extracted with Trizol reagent, and quality was checked on an Agilent 2100 Bioanalyzer.

This chain joins TRBV30 to TRBJ1-5; TRBD1 is perhaps the D gene, given 5 matching bases. This TCR was recovered from a woman in her sixties or seventies with Graves' hyperthyroidism. Sequencing input: blood. The CDR3 protein sequence reads: CAWSEGTRGNQPQHF. The DNA sequence reads TGTGCCTGGAGTGAAGGGACCCGAGGCAATCAGCCCCAGCATTTT.